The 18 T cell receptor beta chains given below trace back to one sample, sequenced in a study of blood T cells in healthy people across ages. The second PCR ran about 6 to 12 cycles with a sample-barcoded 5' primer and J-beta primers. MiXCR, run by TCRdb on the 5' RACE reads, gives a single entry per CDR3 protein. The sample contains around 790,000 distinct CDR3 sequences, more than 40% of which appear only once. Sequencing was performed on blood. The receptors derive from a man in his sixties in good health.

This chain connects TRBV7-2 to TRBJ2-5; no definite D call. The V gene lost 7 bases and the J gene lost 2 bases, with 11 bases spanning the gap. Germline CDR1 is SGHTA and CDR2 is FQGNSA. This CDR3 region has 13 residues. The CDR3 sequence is CASTQNLQETQYF. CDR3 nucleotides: TGTGCCAGCACCCAGAATCTACAAGAGACCCAGTACTTC.

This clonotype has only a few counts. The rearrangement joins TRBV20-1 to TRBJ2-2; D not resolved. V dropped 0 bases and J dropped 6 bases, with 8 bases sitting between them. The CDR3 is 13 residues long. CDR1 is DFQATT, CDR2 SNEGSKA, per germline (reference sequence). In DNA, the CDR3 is TGCAGTGCTAGAGATTGGGGATCCGGGGAGCTGTTTTTT. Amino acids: CSARDWGSGELFF.

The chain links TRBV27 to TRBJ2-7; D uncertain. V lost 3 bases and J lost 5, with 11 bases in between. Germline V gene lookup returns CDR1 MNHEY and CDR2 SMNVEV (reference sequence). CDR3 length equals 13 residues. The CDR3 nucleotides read TGTGCCAGCAGTTTCAACCTGGGTAACGAGCAGTACTTC. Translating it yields CASSFNLGNEQYF.

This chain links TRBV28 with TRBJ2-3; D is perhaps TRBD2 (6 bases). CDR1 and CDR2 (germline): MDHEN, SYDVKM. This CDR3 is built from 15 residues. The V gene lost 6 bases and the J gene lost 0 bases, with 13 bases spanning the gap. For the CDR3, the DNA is TGTGCCAGCAGACTTTTGGGGGGAAGCACAGATACGCAGTATTTT. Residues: CASRLLGGSTDTQYF. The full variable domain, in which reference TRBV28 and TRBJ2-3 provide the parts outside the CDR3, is DVKVTQSSRYLVKRTGEKVFLECVQDMDHENMFWYRQDPGLGLRLIYFSYDVKMKEKGDIPEGYSVSREKKERFSLILESASTNQTSMYLCASRLLGGSTDTQYFGPGTRLTVL.

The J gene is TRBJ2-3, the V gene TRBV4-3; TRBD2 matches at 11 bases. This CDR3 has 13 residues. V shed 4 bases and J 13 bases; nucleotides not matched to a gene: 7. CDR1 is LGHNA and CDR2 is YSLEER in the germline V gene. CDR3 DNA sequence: TGCGCCAGCAGCCGGGGACTAGCGGCCTCCGAGTATTTT. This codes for CASSRGLAASEYF.

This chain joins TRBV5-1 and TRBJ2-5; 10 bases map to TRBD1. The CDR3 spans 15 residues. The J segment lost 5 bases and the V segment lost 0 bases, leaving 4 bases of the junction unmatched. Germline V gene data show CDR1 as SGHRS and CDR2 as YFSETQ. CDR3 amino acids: CASSLVTGGGETQYF. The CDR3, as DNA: TGCGCCAGCAGCTTGGTGACAGGGGGCGGCGAGACCCAGTACTTC.

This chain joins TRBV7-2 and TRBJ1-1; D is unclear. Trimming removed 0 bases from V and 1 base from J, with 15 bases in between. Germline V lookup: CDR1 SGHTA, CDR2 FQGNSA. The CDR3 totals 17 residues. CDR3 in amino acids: CASSLALAPPANTEAFF. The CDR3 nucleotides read TGTGCCAGCAGCTTAGCCCTCGCCCCGCCAGCGAACACTGAAGCTTTCTTT. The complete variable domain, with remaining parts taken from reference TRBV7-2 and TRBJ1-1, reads GAGVSQSPSNKVTEKGKDVELRCDPISGHTALYWYRQSLGQGLEFLIYFQGNSAPDKSGLPSDRFSAERTGGSVSTLTIQRTQQEDSAVYLCASSLALAPPANTEAFFGQGTRLTVV.

The DNA for the CDR3 is TGCGCCAGCAGCTTGGTACCTAGCGGGGGGCCGTCGCTGATGAATGAGCAGTTCTTC. It is translated as CASSLVPSGGPSLMNEQFF. The rearrangement joins TRBV5-1 to TRBJ2-1, with 11 bases aligning to TRBD2. This CDR3 comprises 19 residues. Germline V gene lookup returns CDR1 SGHRS and CDR2 YFSETQ. J lost 7 bases, V lost 0 bases, and 15 bases had no gene match.

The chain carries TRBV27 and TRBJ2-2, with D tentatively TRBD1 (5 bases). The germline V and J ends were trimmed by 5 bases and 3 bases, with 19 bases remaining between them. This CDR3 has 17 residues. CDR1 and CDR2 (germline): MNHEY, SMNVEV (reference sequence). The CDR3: CASSLGATQLDTGELFF. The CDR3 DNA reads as TGTGCCAGCAGTCTAGGGGCAACCCAACTGGACACCGGGGAGCTGTTTTTT.

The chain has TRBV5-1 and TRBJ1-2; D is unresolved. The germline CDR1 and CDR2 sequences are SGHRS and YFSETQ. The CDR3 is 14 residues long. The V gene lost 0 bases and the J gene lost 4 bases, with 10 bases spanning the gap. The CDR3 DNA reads TGCGCCAGCAGCTTGGACACCAACCGCTATGGCTACACCTTC. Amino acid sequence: CASSLDTNRYGYTF.

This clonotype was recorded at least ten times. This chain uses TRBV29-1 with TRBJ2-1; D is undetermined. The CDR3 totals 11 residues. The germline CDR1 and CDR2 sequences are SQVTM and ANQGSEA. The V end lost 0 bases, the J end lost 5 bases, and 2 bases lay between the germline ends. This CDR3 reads CSVEEHNEQFF. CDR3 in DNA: TGCAGCGTTGAAGAACACAATGAGCAGTTCTTC.

The CDR3 is CASSEAGGRNQPQHF. The CDR3 nucleotides are TGTGCCAGCAGTGAAGCAGGGGGTCGCAATCAGCCCCAGCATTTT. The chain employs TRBV6-1 and TRBJ1-5; tentative D call: TRBD1 (6 bases). The length of the CDR3 is 15 residues. The V gene lost 0 bases and the J gene lost 2 bases, with 8 bases spanning the gap. Germline CDR1 MNHNS, CDR2 SASEGT.

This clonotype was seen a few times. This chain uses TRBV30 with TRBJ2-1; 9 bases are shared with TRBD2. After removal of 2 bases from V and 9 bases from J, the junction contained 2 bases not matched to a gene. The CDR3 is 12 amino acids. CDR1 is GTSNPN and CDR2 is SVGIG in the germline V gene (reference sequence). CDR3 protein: CAWSLAGIEQFF. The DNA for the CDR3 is TGTGCCTGGAGTCTAGCGGGGATTGAGCAGTTCTTC.

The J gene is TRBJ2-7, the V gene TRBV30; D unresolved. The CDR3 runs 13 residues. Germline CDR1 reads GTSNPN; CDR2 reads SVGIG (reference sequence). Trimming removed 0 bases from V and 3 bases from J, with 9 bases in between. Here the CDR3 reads CAWSVDGYYEQYF. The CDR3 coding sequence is TGTGCCTGGAGTGTAGACGGGTACTACGAGCAGTACTTC.

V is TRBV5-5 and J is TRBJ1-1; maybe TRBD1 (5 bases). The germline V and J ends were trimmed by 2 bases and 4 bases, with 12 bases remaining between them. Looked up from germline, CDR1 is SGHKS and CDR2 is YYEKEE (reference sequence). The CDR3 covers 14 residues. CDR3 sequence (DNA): TGTGCCAGCAGCTTCGGGACTTCGGGCACTGAAGCTTTCTTT. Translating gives CASSFGTSGTEAFF.

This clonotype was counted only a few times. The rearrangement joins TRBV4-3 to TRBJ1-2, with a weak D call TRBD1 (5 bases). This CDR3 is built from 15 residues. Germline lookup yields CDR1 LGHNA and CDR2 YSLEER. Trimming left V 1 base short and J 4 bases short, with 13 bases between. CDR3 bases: TGCGCCAGCAGCCAAGGTACAGGCGGTCCCTATGGCTACACCTTC. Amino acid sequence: CASSQGTGGPYGYTF.

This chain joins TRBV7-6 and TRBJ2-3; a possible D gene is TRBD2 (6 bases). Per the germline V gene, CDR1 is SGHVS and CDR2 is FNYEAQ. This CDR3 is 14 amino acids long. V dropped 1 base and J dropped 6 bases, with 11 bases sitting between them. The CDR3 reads CASSLESRGDTQYF. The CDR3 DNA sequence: TGTGCCAGCAGCTTAGAGTCCCGGGGGGATACGCAGTATTTT.

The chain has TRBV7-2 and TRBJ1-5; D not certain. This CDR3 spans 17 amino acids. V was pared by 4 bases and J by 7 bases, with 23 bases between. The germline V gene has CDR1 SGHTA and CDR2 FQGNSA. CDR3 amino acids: CASSSQQGLTPMQPQHF. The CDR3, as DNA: TGTGCCAGCAGCTCTCAGCAAGGCCTAACCCCGATGCAGCCCCAGCATTTT.